The 2 T cell receptor beta chains presented below share a single source sample, sequenced in a study of identical twins. Using its own MiXCR run on the 5' RACE reads, TCRdb lists one record per CDR3 protein. The sample holds about 890,000 distinct CDR3 sequences, 10% to 15% seen once. The sample also formed part of further work on yellow fever vaccine responses in identical twins.

The sequencing input was PBMCs. These receptors originate from a woman between 18 and 30 years old in good health.

The rearrangement uses TRBV5-1 and TRBJ2-1; TRBD1 matches 12 bases. V dropped 4 bases and J dropped 4; count of bases not matched to a gene: 6. The germline V gene encodes CDR1 SGHRS and CDR2 YFSETQ. This CDR3 has 16 residues. CDR3 DNA sequence: TGCGCCAGCAGCCGCGGGACAGGGGGCGGGTACAATGAGCAGTTCTTC. Encoded protein: CASSRGTGGGYNEQFF.

At least ten counts were recorded for this clonotype. In DNA form, the CDR3 reads TGCAGCGTATATAGCGGGAGAGGGGACAATGAGCAGTTCTTC. Translation gives CSVYSGRGDNEQFF. The chain carries TRBV29-1 and TRBJ2-1, with 9 bases matching TRBD2. CDR3 size: 14 residues. Germline-derived CDR1 and CDR2 are SQVTM and ANQGSEA. J was trimmed by 5 bases and V by 6 bases; bases with no gene match: 8.